The next 23 T cell receptor beta chains were all read from a single sample in a study of beta chain features in type 1 diabetes. Notes on the study in general: TCRB CDR3s from Type 1 diabetes patients were moderately but significantly shorter in all four CD4+ subsets.

No antigen is known for these receptors. Expressed TCRB transcripts were sequenced, since all the RNA that had been isolated was reverse transcribed. Profiled with immunoSEQ multiplex PCR; TCRdb holds only in-frame clones, not every one. The sample carries about 250,000 clones, roughly a tenth recorded once. The sequencing sample was made of naive CD4+ T cells from blood. All receptors come from a man aged 30 to 39 with type 1 diabetes.

This clone has more than one count but fewer than ten. V and J are TRBV18 and TRBJ1-3, with a possible D match to TRBD1 (5 bases). V dropped 3 bases and J dropped 3 bases, with 15 bases sitting between them. The CDR3 contains 16 residues. From germline, CDR1 is KGHSH and CDR2 LQKENI. The CDR3 loop is CASSPGPDLGGNTIYF. The CDR3 coding sequence is TGTGCCAGCTCACCGGGGCCAGACCTTGGTGGAAACACCATATATTTT.

DNA for the CDR3: TGCGCCAGCAGCTTGTCCGGTGAAAAACTGTTTTTT. Its protein is CASSLSGEKLFF. The chain is built from TRBV5-1 and TRBJ1-4; D is unclear. Trimming left V 1 base short and J 7 bases short, with 5 bases between. Germline V gene sequence: CDR1 SGHRS, CDR2 YFSETQ. This CDR3 contains 12 residues.

This clone was counted a few times. The chain is built from TRBV11-2 and TRBJ1-1, with unresolved D. The germline gives CDR1 SGHAT, CDR2 FQNNGV. The CDR3 is 14 residues long. Trimming shortened V by 1 base and J by 5 bases, and 11 bases separated the two germline ends. The CDR3 nucleotides are TGTGCCAGCAGCTTAGCGGGCGGAGGGACTGAAGCTTTCTTT. Its translation: CASSLAGGGTEAFF.

J is TRBJ2-7 and V is TRBV4-3, with TRBD1 matching 9 bases. The V gene's germline CDR1 is LGHNA and CDR2 YSLEER. The CDR3 is made up of 16 amino acids. The J segment lost 4 bases and the V segment lost 0 bases, leaving 7 bases of the junction unmatched. The DNA for the CDR3 is TGCGCCAGCAGCCAAGATAAGGACAGGGGACTGTACGAGCAGTACTTC. It translates to CASSQDKDRGLYEQYF.

In this sample, this clone turned up a few times. The chain uses TRBV9 and TRBJ2-7, with TRBD1 identical over 7 bases. The CDR3 sequence is 15 residues long. The ends lost 0 bases at V and 0 bases at J; junction bases unmatched: 3. Germline-derived CDR1 and CDR2 are SGDLS and YYNGEE. In DNA, the CDR3 is TGTGCCAGCAGCGTAGTCGGGGACAGCTCCTACGAGCAGTACTTC. This gives the protein CASSVVGDSSYEQYF.

The table lists this clone with a few counts. The rearrangement joins TRBV29-1 to TRBJ2-7; 11 bases line up with TRBD1. Germline loops: CDR1 SQVTM, CDR2 ANQGSEA. With 7 bases clipped from V and 3 bases from J, the junction kept 5 bases outside the gene matches. The CDR3 is 13 residues long. The CDR3 sequence is CSATGTGGYEQYF. The CDR3 bases are TGCAGCGCCACCGGGACAGGGGGCTACGAGCAGTACTTC.

In the case of this clone: Additional DNA sequences in this sample encode the identical CDR3. This chain joins TRBV7-3 and TRBJ2-3, with 7 bases that match TRBD2. CDR1 is SGHTA and CDR2 is FQGTGA in the germline V gene. The CDR3 extends over 14 amino acids. Trimming removed 5 bases from V and 3 bases from J; junction bases left unmatched: 5. The CDR3 bases are TGTGCCAGCAGCCCCGGGGGGAGTACAGATACGCAGTATTTT. Its translation: CASSPGGSTDTQYF.

This clone has more than one count but fewer than ten. The chain links TRBV30 to TRBJ1-2; no firm D call. CDR3 size: 12 residues. V was cut by 2 bases and J by 2 bases, with 6 bases left in between. Per germline, CDR1 GTSNPN and CDR2 SVGIG (reference sequence). CDR3 in amino acids: CAWSPVNYGYTF. Written as DNA, the CDR3 is TGTGCCTGGAGTCCGGTAAACTATGGCTACACCTTC. The whole variable domain, remainder taken from reference TRBV30 and TRBJ1-2, is SQTIHQWPATLVQPVGSPLSLECTVEGTSNPNLYWYRQAAGRGLQLLFYSVGIGQISSEVPQNLSASRPQDRQFILSSKKLLLSDSGFYLCAWSPVNYGYTFGSGTRLTVV.

V usage is TRBV27 and J usage is TRBJ1-3, with D unclear. Germline V gene sequence: CDR1 MNHEY, CDR2 SMNVEV (reference sequence). This CDR3 is built from 12 residues. The ends were cut back, 6 bases at V and 0 bases at J, with 3 bases in the middle. The CDR3 DNA reads TGTGCCAGCAGGAGCTCTGGAAACACCATATATTTT. This codes for CASRSSGNTIYF.

This clone was seen only a few times. The chain has TRBV7-2 and TRBJ2-5, with D uncertain. The CDR3 runs to 13 residues. Trimming left V 4 bases short and J 4 bases short, with 10 bases between. Germline V gene lookup returns CDR1 SGHTA and CDR2 FQGNSA. Written as DNA, the CDR3 is TGTGCCAGCAGCTCCCTAGTGGGAGAGACCCAGTACTTC. This translates into CASSSLVGETQYF.

The J gene is TRBJ2-1, the V gene TRBV2, with TRBD2 as a possible D gene (5 bases). Germline CDR1 SNHLY, CDR2 FYNNEI. The ends were cut back, 3 bases at V and 0 bases at J, with 15 bases in the middle. This CDR3 is built from 17 residues. The CDR3: CASSERGGSSSYNEQFF. DNA of the CDR3: TGTGCCAGCAGTGAGAGAGGAGGCAGTAGCTCCTACAATGAGCAGTTCTTC.

The chain recombines TRBV5-1 with TRBJ2-7; maybe TRBD2 (6 bases). Germline values: CDR1 SGHRS, CDR2 YFSETQ. The V and J ends lost 3 bases and 2 bases respectively, with 15 bases between them. The CDR3 has 15 residues. CDR3 residues: CASSSTAGRTYEQYF. The CDR3 DNA follows: TGCGCCAGCAGCTCCACGGCGGGGAGGACCTACGAGCAGTACTTC. The full variable domain, with the rest looked up from reference TRBV5-1 and TRBJ2-7, is KAGVTQTPRYLIKTRGQQVTLSCSPISGHRSVSWYQQTPGQGLQFLFEYFSETQRNKGNFPGRFSGRQFSNSRSEMNVSTLELGDSALYLCASSSTAGRTYEQYFGPGTRLTVT.

The chain carries TRBV7-9 and TRBJ2-7; the D gene is possibly TRBD1 (5 bases). Germline CDR1 SEHNR, CDR2 FQNEAQ (reference sequence). This CDR3 is 12 amino acids long. V lost 3 bases, J lost 4 bases, and 7 bases lay in between. The DNA of the CDR3 is TGTGCCAGCAGCTTGACAGAATACGAGCAGTACTTC. Translation gives CASSLTEYEQYF.

About this clone: An end of the junction does not agree with germline; a read error may underlie this. J is TRBJ1-2 and V is TRBV13, with D possibly TRBD1 on 5 matching bases. This CDR3 is built from 14 residues. Germline V lookup: CDR1 PRHDT, CDR2 FYEKMQ (reference sequence). The CDR3, as DNA: TGTGCCAGCAGCCTAGGGACTTCAGATTATGGCTACACCTTC. This translates into CASSLGTSDYGYTF.

Here the CDR3 DNA reads TGTGCCAGCAGTAAGGGACAGGACTATGGCTACACCTTC. It encodes CASSKGQDYGYTF. The V call is TRBV28, the J call TRBJ1-2; TRBD1 matches at 8 bases. Germline V CDR1 and CDR2: MDHEN, SYDVKM. CDR3 size: 13 residues. J lost 3 bases, V lost 5 bases, and 2 bases had no gene match.

The sample holds a few counts of this clone. The chain recombines TRBV6-1 with TRBJ1-6; D is unclear. The CDR3 length is 15 residues. V was clipped by 2 bases and J by 10 bases, with 15 bases between them. Germline values: CDR1 MNHNS, CDR2 SASEGT. The CDR3 nucleotides are TGTGCCAGCAGTGAAACCGGGAAGTCTTGGTCACCCCTCCACTTT. Residues: CASSETGKSWSPLHF.

This clone was seen only a few times. The rearrangement joins TRBV9 to TRBJ2-1; TRBD1 might be the D (5 bases). The CDR3 contains 11 residues. Germline V gene lookup returns CDR1 SGDLS and CDR2 YYNGEE. V was pared by 0 bases and J by 10 bases, with 5 bases between. The CDR3 loop reads CASSVGGEQFF. The CDR3 DNA reads TGTGCCAGCAGCGTAGGGGGCGAGCAGTTCTTC.

V and J are TRBV6-1 and TRBJ2-7; D is uncertain. CDR3 length: 13 residues. Between the trimmed V and J ends, which lost 5 bases and 9 bases, there was a span of 17 bases. CDR1 and CDR2 from the germline V gene are MNHNS and SASEGT. The CDR3 nucleotides are TGTGCCAGCAGTTCCCAGGCCGCAGGTGTGCAGTACTTC. This gives the protein CASSSQAAGVQYF.

The chain joins TRBV4-3 to TRBJ1-2; TRBD1 is a possible D gene (5 bases). The length of the CDR3 is 14 residues. Germline V lookup: CDR1 LGHNA, CDR2 YSLEER. V lost 1 base, J lost 8 bases, and 14 bases lay in between. CDR3 DNA: TGCGCCAGCAGCCAAGTAAGGGCAGCAGGGGGCTACACCTTC. It encodes CASSQVRAAGGYTF.

This clone was found a few times. This chain links TRBV29-1 with TRBJ1-1; 8 positions agree with TRBD1. V was pared by 3 bases and J by 5 bases, with 11 bases of the junction left unmatched. Germline loops: CDR1 SQVTM, CDR2 ANQGSEA. The CDR3 loop spans 15 amino acids. CDR3 sequence reads: CSVEEDRELGTEAFF. CDR3 nucleotides: TGCAGCGTTGAGGAGGACAGGGAATTGGGGACTGAAGCTTTCTTT.

This clone occurred a few times. This sequence joins TRBV9 and TRBJ2-1; D unclear. CDR1 SGDLS and CDR2 YYNGEE come from the germline V gene. This CDR3 contains 12 residues. The germline V and J ends were trimmed by 4 bases and 12 bases, with 14 bases remaining between them. The CDR3, as DNA: TGTGCCAGCAGCCCACTCGCCCACGGGCAGTTCTTC. Its protein is CASSPLAHGQFF.

This clone was counted between two and nine times. V usage is TRBV20-1 and J usage is TRBJ2-5, with TRBD2 matching 7 bases. The germline CDR1 and CDR2 sequences are DFQATT and SNEGSKA (reference sequence). Unmatched junction bases numbered 5, after V lost 6 bases and J lost 7 bases. CDR3 length: 11 amino acids. CDR3 in amino acids: CSATGLRTQYF. For the CDR3, the DNA is TGCAGTGCAACGGGACTACGGACCCAGTACTTC.

This clone was detected a few times. The chain has TRBV5-1 and TRBJ2-1; no clear D. With 4 bases removed from V and 7 bases from J, the gap between germline ends came to 12 bases. There are 13 residues in the CDR3. Germline V gene sequence: CDR1 SGHRS, CDR2 YFSETQ. The CDR3 nucleotides read TGCGCCAGCAGCCCCCTGGTACAGAATGAGCAGTTCTTC. Translation: CASSPLVQNEQFF.